This entry features one T cell receptor (beta chain) sequence. Its specificity is unknown. Sequencing used immunoSEQ multiplex PCR; TCRdb keeps in-frame clones, though not all of them. Of 90,000 to 150,000 clones in the sample, 80% to 95% were seen once. This record comes from a study of graft-versus-host responses after intestinal transplantation. Overall study context: All recipients got anti-thymocyte globulin induction, then tacrolimus and steroids for around three years.

Whole-study results and caveats: Recipient bone marrow held GvH clones, some seen earlier in ileum or blood. Declines in HvG clones occurring early post-transplant were associated with peak circulating GvH clone levels.

Germline V CDR1 and CDR2: SGHRS, YFSETQ. V gave up 3 bases and J gave up 1 base, with 5 bases separating them. The CDR3 covers 13 residues. The sample consisted of unstimulated CD4+ T cells sorted from spleen or lymph node cells, taken before intestinal transplant. This sequence joins TRBV5-1 and TRBJ2-1; the D is unclear. This TCR derives from a human donor who received an intestinal transplant. The CDR3 here is CASSSRSYNEQFF. The CDR3 region has the DNA TGCGCCAGCAGCTCCCGTTCCTACAATGAGCAGTTCTTC.